The entry below describes one T cell receptor (beta chain). What it binds is not known. These data belong to a study of CXCR3-negative and CXCR3-positive naive CD8 T cells. Study-wide results and limits: For CXCR3-positive naive cells, TRB CDR3s were more hydrophobic than those of CXCR3-negative naive cells.

UMI-labeled 5' RACE TRB cDNA libraries were prepared from the cells. One entry per CDR3 protein, without DNA, is what TCRdb gives after re-calling the 5' RACE reads. Its table lists 80,000 to 100,000 distinct CDR3 sequences. This CDR3 spans 17 amino acids. The TCR sequence derives from a human donor in good health. Some clones in this sample may be carry-over from other donors' samples. The sequenced sample was naive CXCR3+ CD8+ T cells from blood. Subset noted: CD45RO-CCR7+CD27+CD95- naive CD8+ T cells expressing CXCR3 (TNR3+). The V gene is TRBV12-3 or TRBV12-4, the J gene TRBJ2-2; the D gene TCRdb calls, TRBD1, cannot be checked with no DNA. CDR3 sequence reads: CASSPCGQERTPGSCFF.